The T cell receptor (beta chain) under discussion was sequenced for a study of blood T cells in healthy people across ages. Only a few counts were recorded for this clonotype. The CDR3 contains 15 residues. Germline lookup yields CDR1 MGHRA and CDR2 YSYEKL. V was shortened by 0 bases and J by 3 bases, with 12 bases between the two germline ends. Primed by a sample-barcoded 5' primer and a J-beta primer mix, a second PCR proceeded for about 6 to 11 cycles. There were at least 2.5 million CDR3-containing paired-end reads obtained from each sample. TCRdb reanalysed the 5' RACE reads using MiXCR and keeps one entry per CDR3 protein. The sample shows 1,300,000 or so distinct CDR3 sequences, 45% to 70% of them seen only once.

The clonotype comes from a man aged 18 to 30 in good health. The chain couples TRBV4-1 to TRBJ2-7; no clear D gene. The sequencing sample was made of blood. The CDR3 loop reads CASSQDRGNLYEQYF. The CDR3 DNA reads TGCGCCAGCAGCCAAGATCGCGGCAACCTCTACGAGCAGTACTTC.